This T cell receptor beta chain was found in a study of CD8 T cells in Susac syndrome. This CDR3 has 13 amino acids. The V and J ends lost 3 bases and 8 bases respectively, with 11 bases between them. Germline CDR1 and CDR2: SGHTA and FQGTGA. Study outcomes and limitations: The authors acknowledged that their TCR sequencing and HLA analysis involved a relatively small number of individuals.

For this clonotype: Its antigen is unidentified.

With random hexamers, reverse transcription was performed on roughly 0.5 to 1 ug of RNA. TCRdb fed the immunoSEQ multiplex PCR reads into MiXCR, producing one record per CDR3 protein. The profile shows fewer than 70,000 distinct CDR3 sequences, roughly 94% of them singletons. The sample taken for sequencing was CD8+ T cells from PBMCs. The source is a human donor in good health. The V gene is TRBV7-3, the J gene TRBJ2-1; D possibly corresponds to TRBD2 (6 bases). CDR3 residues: CASSLEGRDEQFF. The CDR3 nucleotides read TGTGCCAGCAGCTTGGAGGGACGGGATGAGCAGTTCTTC.